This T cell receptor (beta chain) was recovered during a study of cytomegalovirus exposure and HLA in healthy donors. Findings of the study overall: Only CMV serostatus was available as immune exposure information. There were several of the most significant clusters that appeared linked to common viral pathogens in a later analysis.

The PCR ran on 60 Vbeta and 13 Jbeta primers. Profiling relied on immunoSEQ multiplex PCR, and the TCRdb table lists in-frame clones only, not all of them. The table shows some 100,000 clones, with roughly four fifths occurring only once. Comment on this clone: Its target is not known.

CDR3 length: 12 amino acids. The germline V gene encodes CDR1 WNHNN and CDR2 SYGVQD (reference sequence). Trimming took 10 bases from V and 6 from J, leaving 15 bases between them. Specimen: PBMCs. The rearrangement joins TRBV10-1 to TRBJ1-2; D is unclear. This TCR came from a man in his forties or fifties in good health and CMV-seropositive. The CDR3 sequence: CATPEGQDGYTF. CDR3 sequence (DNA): TGCGCCACTCCCGAGGGCCAGGATGGCTACACCTTC.